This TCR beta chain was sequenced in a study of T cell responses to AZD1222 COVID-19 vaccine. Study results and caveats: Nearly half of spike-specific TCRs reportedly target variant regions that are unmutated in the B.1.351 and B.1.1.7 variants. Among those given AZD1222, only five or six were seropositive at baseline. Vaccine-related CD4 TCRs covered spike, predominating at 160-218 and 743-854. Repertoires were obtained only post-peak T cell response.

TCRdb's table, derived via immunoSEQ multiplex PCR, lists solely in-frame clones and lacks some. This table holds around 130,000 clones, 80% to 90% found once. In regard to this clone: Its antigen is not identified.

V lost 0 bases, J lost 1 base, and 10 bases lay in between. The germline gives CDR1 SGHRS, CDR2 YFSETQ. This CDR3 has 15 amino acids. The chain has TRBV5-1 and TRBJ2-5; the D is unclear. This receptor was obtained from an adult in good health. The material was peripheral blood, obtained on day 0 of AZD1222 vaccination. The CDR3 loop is CASSLAWGSQETQYF. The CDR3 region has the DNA TGCGCCAGCAGCTTGGCCTGGGGAAGCCAAGAGACCCAGTACTTC.